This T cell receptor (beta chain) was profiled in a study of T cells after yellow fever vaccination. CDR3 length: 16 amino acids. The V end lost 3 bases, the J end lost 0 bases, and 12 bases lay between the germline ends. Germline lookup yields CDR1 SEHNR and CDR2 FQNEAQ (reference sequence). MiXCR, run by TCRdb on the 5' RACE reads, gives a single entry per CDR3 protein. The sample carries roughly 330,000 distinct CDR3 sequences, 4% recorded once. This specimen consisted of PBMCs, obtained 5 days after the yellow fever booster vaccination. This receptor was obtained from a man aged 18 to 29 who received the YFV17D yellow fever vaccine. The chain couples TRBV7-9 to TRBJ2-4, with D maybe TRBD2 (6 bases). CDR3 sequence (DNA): TGTGCCAGCAGCTTTATGGGCGGGGCAGCCAAAAACATTCAGTACTTC. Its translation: CASSFMGGAAKNIQYF.